This T cell receptor beta chain was identified during a study of radiation and T cells in renal cell carcinoma (dated by TCRdb to the early 2020s). About the full investigation: Samples were obtained from a clinical trial, in which 15 Gy stereotactic body radiation therapy was delivered to primary renal cell carcinomas and nephrectomy was performed 4 weeks later. TCR beta sequencing covered over 50 samples in total, comprising around 26 tumors and roughly 27 peripheral blood samples. In the 40 to 60 samples combined, some 4,000,000 unique CDR3 nucleotide sequences were found, encoding about 2,700,000 unique CDR3 amino acid sequences.

According to the study, the label for this sample's time point signals: blood 2 weeks post-SBRT. The sample's treatment or condition, from its label and the paper: 15 Gy SBRT to primary tumor, nephrectomy 4 weeks later. To follow tumor-enriched clonotypes, serial peripheral blood was collected from radiation-treated patients at baseline and at 2 weeks and 4 weeks after SBRT. Every patient's renal cell carcinoma showed clear cell pathology. The QIAamp DNA Blood Mini Kit (Qiagen) was used to prepare genomic DNA for TCR sequencing. Samples were included in the analyses only if all quality control checks were passed. This clone was counted a single time. The antigen this receptor binds is unknown. The sample holds no much larger clone one base away, and base qualities are not on file. Trimming removed 2 bases from V and 0 bases from J, leaving 7 bases between the germline ends. CDR1 is given as MNHNS and CDR2 as SASEGT, both from the germline V gene. The CDR3, cysteine through phenylalanine, is 14 amino acids long. The CDR3 DNA has 42 bases and is translated from base 1.

The research as a whole found: Dynamics of the blood repertoire were not tracked past 4 weeks after treatment. The single-armed trial design could not address effects of radiation dose or scheduling on the TCR repertoire. Because pretreatment tumor biopsies were not available, the study could not determine whether clonotypes were already present within the tumor at baseline. Top tumor clonotypes rose in blood from baseline to 2 weeks post-radiation, then contracted by 4 weeks, suggesting transient expansion of tumor-resident clones.

The immunoSEQ kit was used, according to the manufacturer's recommendations, to generate TCR beta libraries from genomic DNA. To prepare libraries, a first multiplex PCR with proprietary primers was run, followed by a second PCR that added unique barcodes, and a bead cleanup was done after each round. A positive control reaction and a negative control reaction, both provided in the kit, were run with every batch of samples. The final libraries were assessed on an Agilent 4200 TapeStation D1000 ScreenTape, pooled by volume, and quantified by qPCR. Sequencing was performed on an Illumina NextSeq500 with a MidOutput 150-cycle cartridge, and 156 Read1 and 15 Index1 cycles were run with kit custom primers. The pooled library was loaded at 0.75 to 1 pM with a 20% PhiX control spike-in. As for the authors' bioinformatics: Vendor-processed data were analyzed in R, and a clonotype was defined as all T cells sharing the same CDR3 nucleotide sequence. For clone abundance analyses, frequencies were normalized to the 10,000 most abundant clones in each sample. Before analysis, public T cell clones were removed, and these numbered fewer than six per sample on average. An abundance difference of at least 32-fold between compartments was the criterion for calling clonotypes tumor-enriched or baseline blood-enriched. Clonotypes expanded or contracted between blood time points were identified with a beta-binomial differential abundance model. Tumor-blood repertoire similarity was measured with the Baroni-Urbani and Buser coefficient, and groups were compared using two-tailed Wilcoxon tests in R. Drawn from immuneACCESS, this table holds only the in-frame rearrangements with V and J called that TCRdb kept. Clones are partly lost; checked studies trace under half to an unresolved V gene and leave the rest unexplained. V and J calls and clone size are those listed in that table; D and trimming were worked out from the DNA. Counted in this sample were more than 95,000 clones; over 75% of them appeared once. In total, the top ten clones hold around 6.1% of the sample.

The chain joins TRBV6-1 to TRBJ1-2; TRBD1 is perhaps the D gene, given 5 matching bases. Sequenced material: blood, taken from a patient whose treatment included radiotherapy and nephrectomy. This receptor was taken from a man aged 45-65 years with renal cell carcinoma. The CDR3 is CASSERTPNYGYTF. The nucleotide sequence is TGTGCCAGCAGTGAACGGACACCTAACTATGGCTACACCTTC.